The clone carrying this TCR beta chain has just one count. Its antigen is undetermined. This sample was taken from a study of CD8+ T cells in alopecia areata. Study information: Treated patients swallowed 5 to 10 mg of oral tofacitinib twice daily. General study findings and limits: Under tofacitinib, numerous expanded lesional clonotypes remained detectable in scalp and blood. There were also resident alphabeta T cells of normal skin sequenced in scalp samples.

Treatment described: oral pan-JAK inhibitor, 5-10 mg twice daily. PBMCs provided sorted CD4+ and CD8+ T cells. Once RNA had been extracted, it was reverse transcribed into cDNA to act as the sequencing template. Assay: immunoSEQ multiplex PCR; the TCRdb copy retains only in-frame clones and omits some. This table has hundreds of thousands of clones, roughly 66% appearing once. Germline-derived CDR1 and CDR2 are ENHRY and SYGVKD. V was shortened by 8 bases and J by 5 bases, with 16 bases between the two germline ends. The CDR3 totals 14 residues. This clonotype originated in a human donor with alopecia areata. The chain carries TRBV10-3 and TRBJ2-1; no definite D call. The source was CD4+ T cells sorted from blood, collected between weeks 43 and 45, from a patient treated with tofacitinib. In DNA, the CDR3 is TGTGCCATCCGGCAGGCGCTTGATGACAATGAGCAGTTCTTC. Translating gives CAIRQALDDNEQFF.